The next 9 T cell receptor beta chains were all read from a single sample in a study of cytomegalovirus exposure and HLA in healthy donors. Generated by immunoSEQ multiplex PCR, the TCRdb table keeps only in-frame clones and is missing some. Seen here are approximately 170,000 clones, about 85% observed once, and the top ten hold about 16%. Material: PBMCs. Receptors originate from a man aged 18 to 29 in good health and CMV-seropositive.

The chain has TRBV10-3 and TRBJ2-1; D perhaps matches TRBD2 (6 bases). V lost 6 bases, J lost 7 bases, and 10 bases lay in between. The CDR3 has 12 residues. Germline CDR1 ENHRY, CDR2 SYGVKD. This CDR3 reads CAISGTLNEQFF. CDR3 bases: TGTGCCATCAGCGGGACTCTGAATGAGCAGTTCTTC.

Here the CDR3 reads CASSLVAGGNTGELFF. In nucleotides, the CDR3 is TGTGCCAGCAGCTTAGTCGCAGGGGGGAACACCGGGGAGCTGTTTTTT. The chain links TRBV11-3 to TRBJ2-2, with TRBD1 matching 7 bases. The germline V gene encodes CDR1 SGHNT and CDR2 YENEEA. The junction had 3 bases not matched to a gene; V was cut back by 1 base and J by 1 base. CDR3 length: 16 residues.

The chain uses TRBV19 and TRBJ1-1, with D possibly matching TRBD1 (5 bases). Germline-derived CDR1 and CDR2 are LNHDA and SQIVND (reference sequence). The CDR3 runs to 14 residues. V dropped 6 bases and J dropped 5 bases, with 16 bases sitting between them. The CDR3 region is CASRPTAGGTEAFF. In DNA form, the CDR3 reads TGTGCCAGTAGACCTACGGCGGGGGGAACTGAAGCTTTCTTT.

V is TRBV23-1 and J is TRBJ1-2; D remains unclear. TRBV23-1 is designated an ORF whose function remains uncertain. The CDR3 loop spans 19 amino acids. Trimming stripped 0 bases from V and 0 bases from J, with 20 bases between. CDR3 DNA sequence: TGCGCCAGCAGTCAATCAGGTCCCAAGATTTCCGGGACTAACTATGGCTACACCTTC. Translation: CASSQSGPKISGTNYGYTF.

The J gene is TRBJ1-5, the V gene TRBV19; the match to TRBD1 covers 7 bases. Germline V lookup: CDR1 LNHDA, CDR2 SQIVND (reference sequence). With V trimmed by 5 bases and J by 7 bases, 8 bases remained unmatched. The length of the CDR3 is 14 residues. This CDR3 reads CASSVDREWQPQHF. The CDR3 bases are TGTGCCAGTAGTGTCGACAGGGAATGGCAGCCCCAGCATTTT.

CDR3 amino acids: CASSLLSSGANVLTF. The CDR3 coding sequence is TGTGCCAGCAGCTTATTGAGCTCTGGGGCCAACGTCCTGACTTTC. The rearrangement uses TRBV13 and TRBJ2-6, with D uncertain. Germline CDR1 reads PRHDT; CDR2 reads FYEKMQ (reference sequence). The CDR3 is 15 amino acids. Trimming removed 2 bases at V and 0 bases at J, with 5 bases between.

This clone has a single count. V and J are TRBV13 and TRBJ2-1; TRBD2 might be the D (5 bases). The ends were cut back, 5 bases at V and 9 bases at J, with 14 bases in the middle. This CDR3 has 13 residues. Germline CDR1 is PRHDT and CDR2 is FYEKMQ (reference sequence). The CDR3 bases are TGTGCCAGCAGCCCACCTAGGGAGTTTGAGCAGTTCTTC. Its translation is CASSPPREFEQFF.

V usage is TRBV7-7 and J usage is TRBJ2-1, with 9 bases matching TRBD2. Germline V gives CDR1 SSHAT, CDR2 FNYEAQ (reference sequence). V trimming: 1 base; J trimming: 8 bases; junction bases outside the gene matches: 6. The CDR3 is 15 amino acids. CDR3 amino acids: CASSLGLAGRHEQFF. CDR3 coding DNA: TGTGCCAGCAGCTTAGGCCTAGCGGGACGGCATGAGCAGTTCTTC.

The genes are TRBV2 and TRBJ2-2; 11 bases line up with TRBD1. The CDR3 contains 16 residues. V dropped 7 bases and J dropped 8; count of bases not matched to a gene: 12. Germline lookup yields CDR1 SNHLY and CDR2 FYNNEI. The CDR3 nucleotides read TGTGCCAGCAAACCCCAAGGGACAGGGGGACTGGGGGAGCTGTTTTTT. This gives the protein CASKPQGTGGLGELFF.